This TCR beta chain was observed in a study of human thymus T cells. Profiling relied on immunoSEQ multiplex PCR, and the TCRdb table lists in-frame clones only, not all of them. Of 65,000 to 90,000 clones listed, 85% to 95% are singletons. The V and J ends lost 4 bases and 4 bases respectively, with 13 bases between them. Germline values: CDR1 KGHSH, CDR2 LQKENI. The CDR3 is 14 residues long. Corrective heart surgery yielded the resections from which the thymus tissue came. The TCR sequence derives from a girl less than two years old with a congenital heart defect but otherwise immunologically healthy. V gene TRBV18 combines with J gene TRBJ1-1; D is ambiguous. Sequencing was performed on thymus tissue. The DNA of the CDR3 is TGTGCCAGCTCACGGACGTTTGGTAGCACTGAAGCTTTCTTT. As protein: CASSRTFGSTEAFF. The complete variable domain, with remaining parts taken from reference TRBV18 and TRBJ1-1, reads NAGVMQNPRHLVRRRGQEARLRCSPMKGHSHVYWYRQLPEEGLKFMVYLQKENIIDESGMPKERFSAEFPKEGPSILRIQQVVRGDSAAYFCASSRTFGSTEAFFGQGTRLTVV.